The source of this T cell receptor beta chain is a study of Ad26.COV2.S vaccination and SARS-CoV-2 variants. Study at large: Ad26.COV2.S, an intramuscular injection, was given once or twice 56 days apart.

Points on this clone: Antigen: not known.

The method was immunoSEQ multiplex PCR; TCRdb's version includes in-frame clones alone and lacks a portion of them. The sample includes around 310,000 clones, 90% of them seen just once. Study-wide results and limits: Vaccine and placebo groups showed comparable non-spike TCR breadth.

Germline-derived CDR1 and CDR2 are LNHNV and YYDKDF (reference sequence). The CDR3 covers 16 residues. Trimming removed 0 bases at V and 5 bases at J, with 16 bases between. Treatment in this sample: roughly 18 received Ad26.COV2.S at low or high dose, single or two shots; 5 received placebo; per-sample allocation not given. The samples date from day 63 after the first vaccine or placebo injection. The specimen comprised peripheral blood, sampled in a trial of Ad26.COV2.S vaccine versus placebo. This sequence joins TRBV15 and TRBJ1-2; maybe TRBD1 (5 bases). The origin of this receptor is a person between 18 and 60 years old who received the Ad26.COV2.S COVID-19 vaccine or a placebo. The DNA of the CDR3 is TGTGCCACCAGCAGAGATGTGGGACCGCAACAGTATGGCTACACCTTC. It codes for CATSRDVGPQQYGYTF.